The present TCR beta chain was sequenced within a study of T cells in Graves' hyperthyroidism and ophthalmopathy. Study results and limitations: Within blood appeared most thyroid clonotypes that had expanded above 0.001.

Only a few counts were recorded for this clonotype. Its specificity is not known. RNA transcripts served as the template for amplifying TCR beta CDR3 regions. First-round RT-PCR targeting the TCR CDR3 was performed with the HTBI primer set. Each CDR3 protein is one row after TCRdb ran MiXCR on the multiplex PCR reads. The sample includes some 490,000 distinct CDR3 sequences, roughly 22% of them seen just once. The V gene's germline CDR1 is DFQATT and CDR2 SNEGSKA (reference sequence). This CDR3 contains 17 residues. J was trimmed by 4 bases and V by 3 bases; bases with no gene match: 13. The sample consisted of blood. V gene TRBV20-1 combines with J gene TRBJ2-3, with TRBD2 identical over 10 bases. The sequence came from a woman aged 70-85 years with Graves' ophthalmopathy. The CDR3 DNA is TGCAGTGCTAGTGGGGGGTTACTAGCGGGACGGTCAGATACGCAGTATTTT. This encodes CSASGGLLAGRSDTQYF.